These 2 T cell receptor beta chains were sequenced from one sample in a study of cytomegalovirus exposure and HLA in healthy donors. The study ran its PCR with 60 Vbeta and 13 Jbeta primers. Sequencing was performed with immunoSEQ multiplex PCR; in TCRdb, only in-frame clones are kept and a portion is missing. The repertoire has 100,000 to 150,000 clones, 70% to 80% of them found once; the top ten carry 0.94%. Material for sequencing was PBMCs. The source of these receptors is a woman aged 60 to 75 in good health and CMV-seronegative.

The CDR3 region has the DNA TGTGCCAGCAGCCAAGAACCAGGGGGGCCCCAGCATTTT. It is translated as CASSQEPGGPQHF. The chain uses TRBV4-2 and TRBJ1-5; 7 bases fit TRBD1. The V segment lost 0 bases and the J segment 9 bases; nucleotides outside the gene matches: 2. This CDR3 contains 13 residues. Germline-derived CDR1 and CDR2 are LGHNA and YNFKEQ.

The gene calls are TRBV7-9 and TRBJ2-5; D might be TRBD1 (7 bases). The CDR3 totals 14 residues. Trimming left V 2 bases short and J 11 bases short, with 18 bases between. Germline-derived CDR1 and CDR2 are SEHNR and FQNEAQ (reference sequence). In DNA form, the CDR3 reads TGTGCCAGCAGCTTATACAGGGGACAGAGCGGGCAGTACTTC. Its protein is CASSLYRGQSGQYF.